This TCR beta chain was sequenced during a study of T cell responses to AZD1222 COVID-19 vaccine. Study-wide points: The sample set comprised mostly white British donors with more females, and clonal diversity was possibly underestimated. Reportedly, nearly half of unique spike TCRs recognized epitopes outside B.1.351/B.1.1.7 mutations. Elevations in Spike-specific TCR breadth and depth followed administration of two AZD1222 doses.

TCRdb's table, derived via immunoSEQ multiplex PCR, lists solely in-frame clones and lacks some. The table includes tens of thousands of clones, roughly nine tenths detected once. Of note for this clone: Its antigen is as yet unknown.

CDR1 is MGHRA and CDR2 is YSYEKL in the germline V gene. The CDR3 has 15 amino acids. J was trimmed by 5 bases and V by 5 bases; bases with no gene match: 9. The material sequenced was peripheral blood, taken 28 days after the second AZD1222 dose. V and J are TRBV4-1 and TRBJ2-3; 8 nucleotides align to TRBD1. The source is an adult who received the AZD1222 COVID-19 vaccine. Here the CDR3 DNA reads TGCGCCAGCAGCAACAGACAGGGGTACGGAGATACGCAGTATTTT. Translating gives CASSNRQGYGDTQYF.